This TCR beta chain was sequenced for a study of identical twins. Each CDR3 protein is one row after TCRdb ran MiXCR on the 5' RACE reads. The data show a few hundred thousand distinct CDR3 sequences, just under 10% seen once. V shed 3 bases and J shed 7 bases, with 13 bases lying between them. This CDR3 region has 13 residues. Germline V gene sequence: CDR1 DFQATT, CDR2 SNEGSKA (reference sequence). These sequences were also reported in another study, on yellow fever vaccine responses in identical twins.

This chain uses TRBV20-1 with TRBJ1-5, with unresolved D. Sequences were obtained from PBMCs. The clonotype originates from a woman in her late teens or twenties in good health. This chain's CDR3 is CSASWWVEQPQHF. CDR3 DNA: TGCAGTGCTAGTTGGTGGGTTGAACAGCCCCAGCATTTT.